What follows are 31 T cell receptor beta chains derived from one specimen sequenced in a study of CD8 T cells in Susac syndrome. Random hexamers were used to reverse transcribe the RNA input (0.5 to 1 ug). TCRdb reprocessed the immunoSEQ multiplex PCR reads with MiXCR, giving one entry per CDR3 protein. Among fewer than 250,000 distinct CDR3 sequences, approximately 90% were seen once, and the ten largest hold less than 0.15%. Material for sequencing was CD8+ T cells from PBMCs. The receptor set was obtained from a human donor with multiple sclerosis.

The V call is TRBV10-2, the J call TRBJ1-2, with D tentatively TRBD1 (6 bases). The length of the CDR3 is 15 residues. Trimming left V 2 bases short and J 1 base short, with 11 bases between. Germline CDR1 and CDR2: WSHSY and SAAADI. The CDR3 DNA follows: TGCGCCAGCAGTGAGCGGGGGCGCGATAACTATGGCTACACCTTC. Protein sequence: CASSERGRDNYGYTF.

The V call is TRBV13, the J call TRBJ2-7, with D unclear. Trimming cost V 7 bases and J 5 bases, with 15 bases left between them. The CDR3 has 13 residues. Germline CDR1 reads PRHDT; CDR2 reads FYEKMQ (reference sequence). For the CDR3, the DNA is TGTGCCAGCACCCTTGCTCAGGTGAACGAGCAGTACTTC. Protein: CASTLAQVNEQYF.

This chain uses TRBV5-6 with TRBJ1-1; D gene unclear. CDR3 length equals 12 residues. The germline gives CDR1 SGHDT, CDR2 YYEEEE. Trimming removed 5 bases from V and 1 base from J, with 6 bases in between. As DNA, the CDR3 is TGTGCCAGCAGTTCGGGGAACACTGAAGCTTTCTTT. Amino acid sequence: CASSSGNTEAFF. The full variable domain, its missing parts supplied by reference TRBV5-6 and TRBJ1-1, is DAGVTQSPTHLIKTRGQQVTLRCSPKSGHDTVSWYQQALGQGPQFIFQYYEEEERQRGNFPDRFSGHQFPNYSSELNVNALLLGDSALYLCASSSGNTEAFFGQGTRLTVV.

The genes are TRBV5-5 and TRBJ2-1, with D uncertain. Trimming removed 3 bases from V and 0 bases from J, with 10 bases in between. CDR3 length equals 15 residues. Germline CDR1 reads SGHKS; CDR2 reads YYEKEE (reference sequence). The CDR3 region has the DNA TGTGCCAGCAGCTCGACTTGGAGCTCCTACAATGAGCAGTTCTTC. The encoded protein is CASSSTWSSYNEQFF.

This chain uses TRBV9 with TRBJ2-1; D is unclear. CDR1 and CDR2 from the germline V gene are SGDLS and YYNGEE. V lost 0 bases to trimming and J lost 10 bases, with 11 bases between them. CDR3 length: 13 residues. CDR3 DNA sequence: TGTGCCAGCAGCGTAGACAGCGCGTACGAGCAGTTCTTC. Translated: CASSVDSAYEQFF.

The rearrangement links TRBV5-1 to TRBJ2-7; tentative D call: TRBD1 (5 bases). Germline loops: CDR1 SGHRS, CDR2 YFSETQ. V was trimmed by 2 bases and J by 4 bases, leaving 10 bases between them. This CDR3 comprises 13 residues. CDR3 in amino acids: CASSFQGAYEQYF. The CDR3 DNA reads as TGCGCCAGCAGCTTTCAGGGTGCGTACGAGCAGTACTTC.

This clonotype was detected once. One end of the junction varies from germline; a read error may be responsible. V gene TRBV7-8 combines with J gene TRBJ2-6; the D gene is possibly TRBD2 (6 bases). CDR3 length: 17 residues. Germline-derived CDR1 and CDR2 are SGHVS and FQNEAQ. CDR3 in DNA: TGTGCCAGCAGGTTAGCGGTAGCAGGTCCTGGGGCCAACGTCCTGACTTTC. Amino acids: CASRLAVAGPGANVLTF.

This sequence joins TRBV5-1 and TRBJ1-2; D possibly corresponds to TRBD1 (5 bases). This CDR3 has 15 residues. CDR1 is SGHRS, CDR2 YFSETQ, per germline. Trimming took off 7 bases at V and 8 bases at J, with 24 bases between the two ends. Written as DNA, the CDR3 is TGCGCCAGCGCTCCGGAGCAGGGCCCAATGACGGGCTACACCTTC. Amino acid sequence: CASAPEQGPMTGYTF.

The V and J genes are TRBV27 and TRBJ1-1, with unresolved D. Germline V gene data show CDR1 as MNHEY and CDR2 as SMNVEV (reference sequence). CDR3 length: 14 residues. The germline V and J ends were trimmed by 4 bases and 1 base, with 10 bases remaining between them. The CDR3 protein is CASSSGKGNTEAFF. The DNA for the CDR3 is TGTGCCAGCAGTTCGGGCAAGGGGAACACTGAAGCTTTCTTT.

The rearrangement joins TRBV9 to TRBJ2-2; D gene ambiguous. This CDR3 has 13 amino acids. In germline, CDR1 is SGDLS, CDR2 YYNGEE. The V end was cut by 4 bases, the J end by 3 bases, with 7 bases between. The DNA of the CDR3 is TGTGCCAGCAGCCCCCACGACACCGGGGAGCTGTTTTTT. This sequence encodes CASSPHDTGELFF.

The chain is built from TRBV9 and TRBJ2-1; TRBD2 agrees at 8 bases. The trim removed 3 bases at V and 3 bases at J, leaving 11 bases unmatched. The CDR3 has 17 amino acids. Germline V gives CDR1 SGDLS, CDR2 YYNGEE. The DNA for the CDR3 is TGTGCCAGCAGCGGATCCCGGATAAGCGGGAGCTACAATGAGCAGTTCTTC. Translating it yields CASSGSRISGSYNEQFF.

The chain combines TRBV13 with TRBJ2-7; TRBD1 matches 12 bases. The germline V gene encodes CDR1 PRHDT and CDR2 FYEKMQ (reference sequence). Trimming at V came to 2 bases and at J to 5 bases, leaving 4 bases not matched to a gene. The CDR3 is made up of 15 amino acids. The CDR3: CASSLIGTGGHEQYF. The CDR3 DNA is TGTGCCAGCAGCTTAATAGGGACAGGGGGCCACGAGCAGTACTTC.

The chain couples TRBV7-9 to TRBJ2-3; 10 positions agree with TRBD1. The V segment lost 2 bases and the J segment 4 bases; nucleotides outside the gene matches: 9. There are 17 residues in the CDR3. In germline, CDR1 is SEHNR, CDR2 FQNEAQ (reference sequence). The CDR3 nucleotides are TGTGCCAGCAGCTTACTTCCGGGACAGGGGTTCCCAGATACGCAGTATTTT. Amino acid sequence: CASSLLPGQGFPDTQYF.

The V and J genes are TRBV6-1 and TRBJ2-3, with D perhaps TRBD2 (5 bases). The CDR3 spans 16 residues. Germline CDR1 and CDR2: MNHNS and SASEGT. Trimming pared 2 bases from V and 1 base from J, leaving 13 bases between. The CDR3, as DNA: TGTGCCAGCAGTGAATTGGCCTTCGGGGGCACAGATACGCAGTATTTT. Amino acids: CASSELAFGGTDTQYF.

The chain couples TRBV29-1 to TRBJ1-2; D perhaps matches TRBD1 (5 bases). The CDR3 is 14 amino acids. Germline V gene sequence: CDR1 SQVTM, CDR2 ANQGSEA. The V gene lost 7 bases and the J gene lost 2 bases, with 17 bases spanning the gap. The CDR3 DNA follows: TGCAGCGCCGGGGCCCCGGCGGCCAACTATGGCTACACCTTC. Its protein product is CSAGAPAANYGYTF.

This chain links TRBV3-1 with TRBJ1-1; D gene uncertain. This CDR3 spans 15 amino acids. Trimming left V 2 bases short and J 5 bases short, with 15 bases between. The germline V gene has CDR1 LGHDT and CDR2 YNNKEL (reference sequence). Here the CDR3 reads CASSQLRLGRTEAFF. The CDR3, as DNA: TGTGCCAGCAGCCAATTGCGACTGGGGAGGACTGAAGCTTTCTTT.

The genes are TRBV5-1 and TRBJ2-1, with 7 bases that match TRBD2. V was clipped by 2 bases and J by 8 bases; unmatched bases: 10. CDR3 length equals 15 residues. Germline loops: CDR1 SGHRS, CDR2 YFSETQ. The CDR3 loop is CASSLYRGVRYEQFF. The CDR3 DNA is TGCGCCAGCAGCTTATATCGGGGGGTTCGGTATGAGCAGTTCTTC.

CDR3 protein: CASSSGQSRGNQPQHF. The CDR3 bases are TGTGCCAGTAGTAGCGGACAAAGTCGTGGCAATCAGCCCCAGCATTTT. The rearrangement joins TRBV19 to TRBJ1-5; TRBD1 might be the D (5 bases). Germline assignment: CDR1 LNHDA and CDR2 SQIVND (reference sequence). The V end was cut by 4 bases, the J end by 2 bases, with 15 bases between. The CDR3 is 16 amino acids.

The CDR3 region is CARYRFREYEQYF. The CDR3 bases are TGTGCCAGATACCGATTCAGGGAGTACGAGCAGTACTTC. This rearrangement joins TRBV11-3 to TRBJ2-7; possibly TRBD1 or TRBD2 for D (5 bases each). Germline loops: CDR1 SGHNT, CDR2 YENEEA. The CDR3 has 13 residues. V lost 9 bases to trimming and J lost 4 bases, with 16 bases between them.

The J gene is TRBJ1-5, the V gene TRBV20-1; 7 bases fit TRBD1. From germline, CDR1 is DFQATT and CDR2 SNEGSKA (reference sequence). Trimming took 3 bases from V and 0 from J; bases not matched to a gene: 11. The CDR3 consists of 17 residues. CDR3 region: CSARLGDSPYSNQPQHF. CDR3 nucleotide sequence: TGCAGTGCTAGGTTGGGGGACAGCCCTTATAGCAATCAGCCCCAGCATTTT.

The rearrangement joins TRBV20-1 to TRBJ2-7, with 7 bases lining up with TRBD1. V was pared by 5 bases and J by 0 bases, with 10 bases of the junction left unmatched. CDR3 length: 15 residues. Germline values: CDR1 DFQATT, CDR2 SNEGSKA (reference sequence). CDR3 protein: CSAAPRDSPSYEQYF. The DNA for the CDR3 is TGCAGTGCTGCGCCCCGGGACAGCCCCTCCTACGAGCAGTACTTC.

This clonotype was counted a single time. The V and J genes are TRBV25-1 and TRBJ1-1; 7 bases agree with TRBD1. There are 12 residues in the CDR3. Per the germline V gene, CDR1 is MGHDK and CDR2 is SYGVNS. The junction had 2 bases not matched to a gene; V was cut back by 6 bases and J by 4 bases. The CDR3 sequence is CASRQGITEAFF. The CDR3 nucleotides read TGTGCCAGCAGACAGGGGATCACTGAAGCTTTCTTT.

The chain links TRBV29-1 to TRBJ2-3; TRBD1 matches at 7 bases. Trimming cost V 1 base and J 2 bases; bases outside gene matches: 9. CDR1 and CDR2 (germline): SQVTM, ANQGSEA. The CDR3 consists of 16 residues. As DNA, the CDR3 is TGCAGCGTTGAAGGGGGGACAGCGGAATTCACAGATACGCAGTATTTT. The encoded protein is CSVEGGTAEFTDTQYF.

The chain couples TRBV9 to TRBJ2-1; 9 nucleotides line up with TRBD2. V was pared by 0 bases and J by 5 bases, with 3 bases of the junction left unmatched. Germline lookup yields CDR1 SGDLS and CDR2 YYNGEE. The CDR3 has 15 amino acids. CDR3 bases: TGTGCCAGCAGCGTAGGGGCGGGGGGGAACAATGAGCAGTTCTTC. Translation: CASSVGAGGNNEQFF.

This chain's CDR3 is CASSVAGSPGNEQFF. CDR3 DNA sequence: TGTGCCAGCAGCGTTGCCGGGTCCCCCGGAAATGAGCAGTTCTTC. The chain is built from TRBV9 and TRBJ2-1; D ambiguous. Between the trimmed V and J ends, which lost 2 bases and 7 bases, there was a span of 16 bases. In germline, CDR1 is SGDLS, CDR2 YYNGEE. The length of the CDR3 is 15 residues.

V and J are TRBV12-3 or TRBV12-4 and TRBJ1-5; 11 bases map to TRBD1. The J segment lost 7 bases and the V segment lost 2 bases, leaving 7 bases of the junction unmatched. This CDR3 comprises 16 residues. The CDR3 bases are TGTGCCAGCAGTTTAAGTTGGGGACAGGGGGAACAGCCCCAGCATTTT. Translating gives CASSLSWGQGEQPQHF.

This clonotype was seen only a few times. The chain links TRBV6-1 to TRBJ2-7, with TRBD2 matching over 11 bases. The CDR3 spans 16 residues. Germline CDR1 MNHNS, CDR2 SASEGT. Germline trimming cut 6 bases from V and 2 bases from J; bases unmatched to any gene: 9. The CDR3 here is CASSLGTSGVTYEQYF. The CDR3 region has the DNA TGTGCCAGCAGCCTAGGGACTAGCGGAGTTACCTACGAGCAGTACTTC.

CDR3 amino acids: CASSPNPDSAETQYF. The CDR3, as DNA: TGTGCCAGCAGCCCCAACCCCGACTCTGCGGAGACCCAGTACTTC. The chain combines TRBV7-6 with TRBJ2-5; D is undetermined. Germline V gene data show CDR1 as SGHVS and CDR2 as FNYEAQ. The ends were cut back, 5 bases at V and 5 bases at J, with 18 bases in the middle. This CDR3 contains 15 residues.

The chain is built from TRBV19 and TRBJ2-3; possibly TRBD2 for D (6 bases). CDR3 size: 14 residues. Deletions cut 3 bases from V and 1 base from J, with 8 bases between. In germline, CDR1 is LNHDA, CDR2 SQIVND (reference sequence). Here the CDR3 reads CASSMEGRTDTQYF. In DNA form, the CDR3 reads TGTGCCAGTAGTATGGAGGGTCGCACAGATACGCAGTATTTT.

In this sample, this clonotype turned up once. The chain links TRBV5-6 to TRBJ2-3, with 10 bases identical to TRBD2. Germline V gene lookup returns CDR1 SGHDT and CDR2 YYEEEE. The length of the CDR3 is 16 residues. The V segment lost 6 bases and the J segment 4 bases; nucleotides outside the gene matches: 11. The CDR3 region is CASNSGLLAGSDTQYF. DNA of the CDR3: TGTGCCAGCAATTCGGGGCTACTAGCGGGATCAGATACGCAGTATTTT.

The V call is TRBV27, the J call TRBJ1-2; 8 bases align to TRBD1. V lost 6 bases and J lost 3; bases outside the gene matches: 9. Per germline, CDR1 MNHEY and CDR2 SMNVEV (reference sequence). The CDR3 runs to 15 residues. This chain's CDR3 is CASSPGTGGHYGYTF. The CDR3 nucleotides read TGTGCCAGCAGCCCCGGGACAGGCGGACACTATGGCTACACCTTC.